The rows below give T cell receptor beta chains drawn from one sample of a study of T-cell reconstitution after alpha-beta-depleted transplantation in children. Via MiXCR, TCRdb re-called the PCR reads, giving one row per CDR3 protein. This sample has over 70,000 distinct CDR3 sequences; approximately 8.4% occur once, and the top ten carry under 8%. Sequences were derived from PBMCs from the stem cell graft donor, sampled from the stem cell graft. The receptors shown here come from a human donor who donated a stem cell graft to a child with congenital amegakaryocytic thrombocytopenia. Each CDR3 is given with its conserved first and last residue. The D gene is left open where the match is weak. For some rows the clone size is stated as once, few or many, or as a class when expanded; others skip it.

v_call,d_call,j_call,clone_size,cdr3_nt,cdr3_aa
TRBV5-1,.,TRBJ2-2,.,TGCGCCAGCAGCTTGGATGGGGGCGGGGAGCTGTTTTTT,CASSLDGGGELFF
TRBV7-2,TRBD1,TRBJ2-4,many,TGTGCCAGCAGCATAGGGACAGGAAAAAACATTCAGTACTTC,CASSIGTGKNIQYF
TRBV5-1,TRBD1,TRBJ2-1,many,TGCGCCAGCAGCCCCCAGCCGGGACAGGGGACGCGACCACACAATGAGCAGTTCTTC,CASSPQPGQGTRPHNEQFF
TRBV28,TRBD1,TRBJ1-6,many,TGTGCCGCACAGGGGTTGGGTAATTCACCCCTCCACTTT,CAAQGLGNSPLHF
TRBV16,.,TRBJ1-2,many,TGTGCCAGCAGCCAATACAATTATGGCTACACCTTC,CASSQYNYGYTF
TRBV4-1,TRBD1,TRBJ1-3,many,TGCGCCAGCAGCCAGGGGAGAGGGACAGACTCTGGAAACACCATATATTTT,CASSQGRGTDSGNTIYF
TRBV5-6,TRBD1,TRBJ2-1,many,TGTGCCAGCAGCTTAAGGGACAGGGGGTGGCCCCACTACAATGAGCAGTTCTTC,CASSLRDRGWPHYNEQFF
TRBV2,.,TRBJ2-1,many,TGTGCCAGCATCGGGAGACCCTACAATGAGCAGTTCTTC,CASIGRPYNEQFF
TRBV20-1,.,TRBJ1-1,many,TGCAGTGCTAGAGAAGCGGTTTACACTGAAGCTTTCTTT,CSAREAVYTEAFF
TRBV5-1,TRBD1,TRBJ2-7,medium-sized,TGCGCCAGCAGCGTCCTACAGGGGCCGCAGTACTTC,CASSVLQGPQYF
TRBV11-1,.,TRBJ1-1,many,TGTGCCAGCAGCTCGGACAAGAACACTGAAGCTTTCTTT,CASSSDKNTEAFF
TRBV2,TRBD2,TRBJ2-1,.,TGTGCCACGATTAGCGGGACGGAGCAGTTCTTC,CATISGTEQFF
TRBV10-3,TRBD1,TRBJ1-5,many,TGTGCCGCCCAGGGGGGTAGCAATCAGCCCCAGCATTTT,CAAQGGSNQPQHF
TRBV6-2/TRBV6-3,.,TRBJ1-6,many,TGTGCCAGCAGTTCTCCCACAGCGTGGCATTCACCCCTCCACTTT,CASSSPTAWHSPLHF
TRBV20-1,TRBD1,TRBJ2-1,many,TGCAGTGGGGCGACAGGGGTAATAGAGAATGAGCAGTTCTTC,CSGATGVIENEQFF
TRBV7-6,.,TRBJ1-3,.,TGTGCCAGCAGCTTAGAATCCCCTAGTAGTGGTGGAAACACCATATATTTT,CASSLESPSSGGNTIYF
TRBV7-2,.,TRBJ2-3,many,TGTGCCAGCAGCCCCCCGCCCGCCACAGATACGCAGTATTTT,CASSPPPATDTQYF
TRBV7-8,TRBD2,TRBJ2-1,many,TGTGCCAGCAGCTTAGCTTTCGGGACTAGCGTGTATAATGAGCAGTTCTTC,CASSLAFGTSVYNEQFF